This passage covers 29 T cell receptor beta chains from one sample sequenced in a study of OX40 agonist ivuxolimab in advanced cancers. Data came from immunoSEQ multiplex PCR; TCRdb stores just in-frame clones and leaves some out. The sample shows about 98,000 clones, 75% to 90% of them seen only once. The sequencing here drew on CD4+ or CD8+ T cells sorted from blood, taken in a trial of the OX40 agonist ivuxolimab. The receptors come from an adult with an advanced solid tumor such as melanoma, head and neck, liver or kidney cancer.

The V gene is TRBV7-9, the J gene TRBJ2-5; TRBD2 aligns across 11 bases. The CDR3 loop spans 14 amino acids. The V segment lost 6 bases and the J segment 4 bases; nucleotides outside the gene matches: 4. Germline V CDR1 and CDR2: SEHNR, FQNEAQ (reference sequence). The CDR3 bases are TGTGCCAGCAGGCCGACTAGCGGGGTAGAGACCCAGTACTTC. Protein: CASRPTSGVETQYF.

V usage is TRBV11-3 and J usage is TRBJ2-1, with TRBD2 identical over 10 bases. With 1 base clipped from V and 7 bases from J, the junction kept 7 bases outside the gene matches. Germline CDR1 is SGHNT and CDR2 is YENEEA. The CDR3 covers 16 residues. CDR3 in DNA: TGTGCCAGCAGCTTAGGTACACTAGCGGGACAGAATGAGCAGTTCTTC. It translates to CASSLGTLAGQNEQFF.

The rearrangement uses TRBV2 and TRBJ1-5; maybe TRBD1 (5 bases). This CDR3 is 14 amino acids long. CDR1 and CDR2 (germline): SNHLY, FYNNEI. The ends were cut back, 6 bases at V and 2 bases at J, with 11 bases in the middle. In nucleotides, the CDR3 is TGTGCCAGCAGGGACATGGGTGGCAATCAGCCCCAGCATTTT. It codes for CASRDMGGNQPQHF.

The chain has TRBV18 and TRBJ2-3; tentative D call: TRBD1 (6 bases). Germline V gene data show CDR1 as KGHSH and CDR2 as LQKENI. The CDR3 has 14 amino acids. The germline V and J ends were trimmed by 3 bases and 4 bases, with 11 bases remaining between them. The CDR3 here is CASSPAQGADTQYF. Here the CDR3 DNA reads TGTGCCAGCTCACCGGCACAGGGCGCAGATACGCAGTATTTT.

The rearrangement joins TRBV4-2 to TRBJ2-4, with 9 bases aligning to TRBD2. Germline trimming cut 3 bases from V and 5 bases from J; bases unmatched to any gene: 23. The CDR3 length is 21 residues. Germline assignment: CDR1 LGHNA and CDR2 YNFKEQ. CDR3 loop: CASSQEIGLAKSTPIQNIQYF. The CDR3 DNA is TGTGCCAGCAGCCAGGAAATCGGACTAGCGAAGAGTACTCCAATCCAAAACATTCAGTACTTC.

The chain employs TRBV19 and TRBJ2-2; TRBD1 aligns across 12 bases. The CDR3 totals 15 residues. CDR1 and CDR2 (germline): LNHDA, SQIVND (reference sequence). J gave up 5 bases and V 7 bases, and 5 bases lay outside the gene matches. CDR3 nucleotide sequence: TGTGCCAGTACCGGGACAGGGGGCATAACCGGGGAGCTGTTTTTT. The encoded protein is CASTGTGGITGELFF.

The V gene is TRBV6-5, the J gene TRBJ1-4, with 9 nucleotides matching TRBD1. The CDR3 has 15 amino acids. The junction had 11 bases not matched to a gene; V was cut back by 7 bases and J by 8 bases. CDR1 is MNHEY, CDR2 SVGAGI, per germline. The CDR3 loop reads CASTVSGTGKEKLFF. The CDR3 DNA is TGTGCCAGCACCGTCTCAGGGACAGGGAAGGAAAAACTGTTTTTT.

The rearrangement uses TRBV5-4 and TRBJ1-2; D not certain. V lost 2 bases to trimming and J lost 2 bases, with 10 bases between them. The CDR3 sequence is 14 residues long. Germline loops: CDR1 SGHNT, CDR2 YYREEE (reference sequence). The CDR3 nucleotides are TGTGCCAGCAGCTTAGGGATACCCAACTATGGCTACACCTTC. Translating it yields CASSLGIPNYGYTF.

The rearrangement joins TRBV6-1 to TRBJ2-7; 7 bases are shared with TRBD1. CDR1 MNHNS and CDR2 SASEGT come from the germline V gene. After removal of 0 bases from V and 4 bases from J, the junction contained 6 bases not matched to a gene. The CDR3 consists of 15 residues. In nucleotides, the CDR3 is TGTGCCAGCAGTGAAGCCCGGGACAGAGGTTACGAGCAGTACTTC. This translates into CASSEARDRGYEQYF.

The chain is built from TRBV7-2 and TRBJ2-1; 7 bases align to TRBD1. J lost 3 bases, V lost 5 bases, and 7 bases had no gene match. Germline assignment: CDR1 SGHTA and CDR2 FQGNSA. The CDR3 length is 15 residues. The CDR3 loop is CASSRDRSRYNEQFF. As DNA, the CDR3 is TGTGCCAGCAGCCGGGACAGAAGCCGCTACAATGAGCAGTTCTTC.

To note about this clone: Other DNA sequences within the sample encode an identical CDR3. The J gene is TRBJ1-1, the V gene TRBV18; tentatively, D is TRBD1 (5 bases). The V and J ends lost 2 bases and 3 bases respectively, with 7 bases between them. Germline lookup yields CDR1 KGHSH and CDR2 LQKENI. This CDR3 has 13 residues. The CDR3 region has the DNA TGTGCCAGCTCACCAAGCAGGGACACTGAAGCTTTCTTT. It yields the protein CASSPSRDTEAFF.

This clone has a single count. The chain links TRBV7-2 to TRBJ2-5; maybe TRBD1 (5 bases). V was cut by 1 base and J by 5 bases, with 14 bases left in between. The CDR3 contains 15 residues. Germline CDR1 reads SGHTA; CDR2 reads FQGNSA. CDR3 protein: CASSLEGARLETQYF. CDR3 coding DNA: TGTGCCAGCAGCTTAGAAGGGGCGCGCTTGGAGACCCAGTACTTC. The variable domain in full, completed from reference TRBV7-2 and TRBJ2-5, reads GAGVSQSPSNKVTEKGKDVELRCDPISGHTALYWYRQSLGQGLEFLIYFQGNSAPDKSGLPSDRFSAERTGGSVSTLTIQRTQQEDSAVYLCASSLEGARLETQYFGPGTRLLVL.

In this sample, this clone turned up once. The V call is TRBV7-2, the J call TRBJ2-3, with 10 nucleotides matching TRBD2. V shed 7 bases and J 5 bases; nucleotides not matched to a gene: 9. The CDR3 has 15 residues. CDR1 SGHTA and CDR2 FQGNSA come from the germline V gene. CDR3: CASTEGASGRDTQYF. Written as DNA, the CDR3 is TGTGCCAGCACCGAGGGGGCTAGCGGGAGAGATACGCAGTATTTT.

This rearrangement joins TRBV6-5 to TRBJ1-2; D not certain. Germline lookup yields CDR1 MNHEY and CDR2 SVGAGI. V dropped 2 bases and J dropped 3 bases, with 10 bases sitting between them. The CDR3 loop spans 14 amino acids. CDR3 nucleotide sequence: TGTGCCAGCAGTTACAGGGCCAGCCACTATGGCTACACCTTC. This codes for CASSYRASHYGYTF.

This chain connects TRBV4-1 to TRBJ2-7; 8 bases line up with TRBD2. Per the germline V gene, CDR1 is MGHRA and CDR2 is YSYEKL. V lost 4 bases, J lost 3 bases, and 8 bases stayed unmatched. The CDR3 contains 15 residues. Written as DNA, the CDR3 is TGCGCCAGCAGCCCCCAGCGGGGGAGCGGCTACGAGCAGTACTTC. Its translation: CASSPQRGSGYEQYF.

CDR3: CASSLRARGNTIYF. CDR3 coding DNA: TGTGCCAGCAGCTTAAGGGCGCGGGGAAACACCATATATTTT. J is TRBJ1-3 and V is TRBV7-8; D remains ambiguous. The germline CDR1 and CDR2 sequences are SGHVS and FQNEAQ. CDR3 size: 14 residues. V lost 2 bases to trimming and J lost 4 bases, with 9 bases between them.

The J gene is TRBJ1-3, the V gene TRBV5-8, with TRBD1 as a possible D gene (5 bases). This CDR3 has 15 residues. CDR1 SGHTS and CDR2 YDEGEE come from the germline V gene. V dropped 2 bases and J dropped 0 bases, with 9 bases sitting between them. The CDR3 is CASSFDSLSGNTIYF. CDR3 sequence (DNA): TGTGCCAGCAGCTTCGACAGCCTCTCTGGAAACACCATATATTTT.

This clone has a handful of counts. The chain combines TRBV6-1 with TRBJ1-2, with 8 nucleotides matching TRBD1. Germline V gene data show CDR1 as MNHNS and CDR2 as SASEGT. Trimming took 8 bases from V and 8 from J; bases not matched to a gene: 7. The CDR3 contains 12 residues. This chain's CDR3 is CASLQGARGYTF. The DNA for the CDR3 is TGTGCCAGCCTTCAGGGGGCCAGAGGCTACACCTTC.

The chain combines TRBV19 with TRBJ2-1, with 7 positions matching TRBD2. CDR3 size: 13 residues. Germline lookup yields CDR1 LNHDA and CDR2 SQIVND (reference sequence). V trimming: 7 bases; J trimming: 10 bases; junction bases outside the gene matches: 10. The CDR3 protein is CASTHGAGVEQFF. The CDR3 DNA is TGTGCCAGTACCCATGGGGCGGGAGTAGAGCAGTTCTTC.

The chain links TRBV6-1 to TRBJ1-5; D unclear. Germline CDR1 MNHNS, CDR2 SASEGT. The CDR3 spans 17 residues. Between the trimmed V and J ends, which lost 4 bases and 5 bases, there was a span of 21 bases. The CDR3 region has the DNA TGTGCCAGCAGTGCTGCGCCTAAGGTCTGGAGAGATCAGCCCCAGCATTTT. It encodes CASSAAPKVWRDQPQHF.

The genes are TRBV2 and TRBJ2-3; 8 bases are shared with TRBD1. The V gene end was trimmed by 7 bases and the J gene end by 5 bases; junction bases not matched to a gene: 8. Per the germline V gene, CDR1 is SNHLY and CDR2 is FYNNEI. The CDR3 covers 14 residues. CDR3 bases: TGTGCCAGCAAATTCAGGGGGCTGAAAGATACGCAGTATTTT. As protein: CASKFRGLKDTQYF.

This sequence joins TRBV7-6 and TRBJ1-6; D is ambiguous. Per the germline V gene, CDR1 is SGHVS and CDR2 is FNYEAQ. The germline V and J ends were trimmed by 0 bases and 10 bases, with 16 bases remaining between them. The CDR3 runs to 16 residues. This chain's CDR3 is CASSLAPGEGGSPLHF. The CDR3, as DNA: TGTGCCAGCAGCTTAGCGCCCGGGGAAGGAGGATCACCCCTCCACTTT.

The chain links TRBV2 to TRBJ2-7, with D unclear. Germline CDR1 and CDR2: SNHLY and FYNNEI. V was clipped by 7 bases and J by 0 bases, with 7 bases between them. This CDR3 has 12 residues. The CDR3 region has the DNA TGTGCCAGCATCCGAATCTCCTACGAGCAGTACTTC. Protein: CASIRISYEQYF.

This rearrangement joins TRBV18 to TRBJ2-3, with D tentatively TRBD2 (5 bases). This CDR3 spans 13 amino acids. Per germline, CDR1 KGHSH and CDR2 LQKENI. V lost 3 bases and J 1 base, leaving 5 bases between the germline ends. CDR3 coding DNA: TGTGCCAGCTCACCTAGCGGCACAGATACGCAGTATTTT. Translated, it gives CASSPSGTDTQYF.

In nucleotides, the CDR3 is TGCAGCGTTGAACCGGGGGCTGGAAACACCATATATTTT. Amino acid sequence: CSVEPGAGNTIYF. The chain couples TRBV29-1 to TRBJ1-3; possible D gene TRBD1, 5 bases. From germline, CDR1 is SQVTM and CDR2 ANQGSEA. Trimming shortened V by 2 bases and J by 2 bases, and 7 bases separated the two germline ends. The CDR3 is made up of 13 amino acids.

This chain links TRBV7-2 with TRBJ2-1; 8 bases match TRBD2. The CDR3 loop spans 15 amino acids. The germline V gene has CDR1 SGHTA and CDR2 FQGNSA. With V trimmed by 1 base and J by 8 bases, 7 bases remained unmatched. In DNA, the CDR3 is TGTGCCAGCAGCTTAGAGGGTAGCGGGACACATGAGCAGTTCTTC. This translates into CASSLEGSGTHEQFF.

The chain employs TRBV5-1 and TRBJ1-6, with D perhaps TRBD1 (5 bases). The germline V gene has CDR1 SGHRS and CDR2 YFSETQ. CDR3 length equals 13 residues. V was clipped by 0 bases and J by 10 bases, with 8 bases between them. CDR3: CASSLARDSPLHF. The CDR3 DNA sequence: TGCGCCAGCAGCTTGGCCCGGGACTCACCCCTCCACTTT.

This chain connects TRBV9 to TRBJ2-3, with TRBD2 as a possible D gene (6 bases). The CDR3 spans 15 residues. From germline, CDR1 is SGDLS and CDR2 YYNGEE. Trimming cost V 2 bases and J 0 bases, with 10 bases left between them. DNA for the CDR3: TGTGCCAGCAGCGTGAGCGGGCAGAGCACAGATACGCAGTATTTT. Protein: CASSVSGQSTDTQYF.

The chain is built from TRBV5-4 and TRBJ2-7, with 10 bases fitting TRBD1. The CDR3 loop spans 14 amino acids. V trimming: 4 bases; J trimming: 6 bases; junction bases outside the gene matches: 7. Germline V gives CDR1 SGHNT, CDR2 YYREEE (reference sequence). In DNA, the CDR3 is TGTGCCAGCAGCCAAGACCGGGACAGGGGCGAGCAGTACTTC. This gives the protein CASSQDRDRGEQYF.